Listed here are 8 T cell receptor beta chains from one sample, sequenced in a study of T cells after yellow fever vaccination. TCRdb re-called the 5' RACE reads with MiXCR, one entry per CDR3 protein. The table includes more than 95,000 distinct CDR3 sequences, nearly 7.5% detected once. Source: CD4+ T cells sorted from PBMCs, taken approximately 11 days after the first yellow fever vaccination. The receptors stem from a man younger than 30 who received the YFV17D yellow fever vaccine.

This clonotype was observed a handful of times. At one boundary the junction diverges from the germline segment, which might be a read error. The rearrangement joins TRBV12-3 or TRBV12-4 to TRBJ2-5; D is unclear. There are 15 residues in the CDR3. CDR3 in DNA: TGTGCCAGCACCGTGGGCGGCTCATACCAAGAGACCAAGTACTTC. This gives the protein CASTVGGSYQETKYF.

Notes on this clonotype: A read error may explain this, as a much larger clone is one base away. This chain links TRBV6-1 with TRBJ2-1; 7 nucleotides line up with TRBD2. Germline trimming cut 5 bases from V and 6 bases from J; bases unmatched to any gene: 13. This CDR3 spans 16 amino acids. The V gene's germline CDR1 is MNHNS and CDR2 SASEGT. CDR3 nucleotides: TGTGCCAGCAGTAATGGCGGGGGATATCACGTCAATGAGCAGTTCTTC. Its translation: CASSNGGGYHVNEQFF.

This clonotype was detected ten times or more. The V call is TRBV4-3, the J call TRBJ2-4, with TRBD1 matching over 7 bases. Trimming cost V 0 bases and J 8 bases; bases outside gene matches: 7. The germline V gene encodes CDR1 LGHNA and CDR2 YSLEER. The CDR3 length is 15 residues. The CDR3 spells CASSQDDRVEYIQYF. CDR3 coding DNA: TGCGCCAGCAGCCAAGATGACAGGGTGGAATACATTCAGTACTTC.

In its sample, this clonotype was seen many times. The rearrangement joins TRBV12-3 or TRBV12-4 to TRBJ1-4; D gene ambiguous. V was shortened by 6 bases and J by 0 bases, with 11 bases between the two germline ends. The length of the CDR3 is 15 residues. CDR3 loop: CASSSDGSTNEKLFF. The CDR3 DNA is TGTGCCAGCAGCTCGGACGGGTCAACTAATGAAAAACTGTTTTTT.

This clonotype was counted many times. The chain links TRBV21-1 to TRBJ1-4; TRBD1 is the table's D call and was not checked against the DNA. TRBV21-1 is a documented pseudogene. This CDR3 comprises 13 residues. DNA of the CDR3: TGTGCCATACCGGGACCCGGGAGTGAAAAACTGTTTTTT. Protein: CAIPGPGSEKLFF.

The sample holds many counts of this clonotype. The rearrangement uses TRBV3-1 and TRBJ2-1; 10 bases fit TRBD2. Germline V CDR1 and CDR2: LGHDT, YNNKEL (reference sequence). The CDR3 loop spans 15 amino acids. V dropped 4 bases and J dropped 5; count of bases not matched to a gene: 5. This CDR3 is CASSRTSGENNEQFF. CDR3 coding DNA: TGTGCCAGCAGCCGAACTAGCGGGGAGAACAATGAGCAGTTCTTC.

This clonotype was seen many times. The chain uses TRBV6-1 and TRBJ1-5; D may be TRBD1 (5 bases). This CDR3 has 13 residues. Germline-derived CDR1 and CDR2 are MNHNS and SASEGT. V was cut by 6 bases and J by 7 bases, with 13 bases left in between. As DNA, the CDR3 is TGTGCCAGCAGGGGGGAAACGGGACAGCCCCAGCATTTT. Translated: CASRGETGQPQHF.

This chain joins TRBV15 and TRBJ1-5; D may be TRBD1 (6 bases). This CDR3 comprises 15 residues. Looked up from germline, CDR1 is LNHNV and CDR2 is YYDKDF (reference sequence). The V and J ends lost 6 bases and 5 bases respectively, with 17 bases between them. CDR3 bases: TGTGCCACCAGAAAAGACGGGGCAGGGGATCAGCCCCAGCATTTT. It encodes CATRKDGAGDQPQHF.